These 22 T cell receptor beta chains share one sample of origin, sequenced in a study of blood T cell repertoires in COVID-19. Some clones are missing from TCRdb's copy, which holds only in-frame ones; the method was immunoSEQ multiplex PCR. The sample includes about 150,000 clones, about four fifths of them seen just once. The specimen was peripheral blood. Receptor source: a woman aged 55-70 years with acute or convalescent COVID-19.

The chain joins TRBV5-8 to TRBJ2-7; 8 bases align to TRBD1. Trimming removed 2 bases from V and 5 bases from J; junction bases left unmatched: 12. This CDR3 has 16 residues. The V gene's germline CDR1 is SGHTS and CDR2 YDEGEE. CDR3 DNA sequence: TGTGCCAGCAGCTTAGAGGGGACAGGTAACCCCCACGAGCAGTACGTC. Translated, it gives CASSLEGTGNPHEQYV.

The rearrangement links TRBV3-1 (or the pseudogene TRBV3-2) to TRBJ1-1, with 12 bases lining up with TRBD1. CDR3 length: 15 amino acids. Trimming at V came to 5 bases and at J to 7 bases, leaving 8 bases not matched to a gene. Germline CDR1 is LGHDT and CDR2 is YNNKEL (reference sequence). The CDR3, as DNA: TGTGCCAGCAGCAGGGGGACAGGGGGCGTCTTTGAAGCTTTCTTT. This translates into CASSRGTGGVFEAFF.

J is TRBJ1-2 and V is TRBV7-3; a weak D match, TRBD1 (5 bases). Germline CDR1 reads SGHTA; CDR2 reads FQGTGA. V lost 5 bases and J 5 bases, leaving 12 bases between the germline ends. There are 13 residues in the CDR3. CDR3 coding DNA: TGTGCCAGCAGCCTGGATGGGGGGTATGGCTACACCTTC. It codes for CASSLDGGYGYTF.

The chain couples TRBV19 to TRBJ2-1; the D gene is possibly TRBD2 (6 bases). V lost 3 bases and J 8 bases, leaving 14 bases between the germline ends. This CDR3 contains 14 residues. Germline values: CDR1 LNHDA, CDR2 SQIVND (reference sequence). The CDR3 reads CASSIAPTSYEQFF. The CDR3 DNA reads TGTGCCAGTAGTATTGCCCCTACTAGCTATGAGCAGTTCTTC.

The chain combines TRBV6-5 with TRBJ2-7, with 9 nucleotides matching TRBD2. The CDR3 has 15 amino acids. The J segment lost 4 bases and the V segment lost 6 bases, leaving 10 bases of the junction unmatched. Germline loops: CDR1 MNHEY, CDR2 SVGAGI. The CDR3 loop is CASREGAGGLYEQYV. CDR3 sequence (DNA): TGTGCCAGCAGGGAGGGGGCGGGGGGGCTGTACGAGCAGTACGTC.

In this sample, this clone turned up a few times. The rearrangement joins TRBV3-1 (or the pseudogene TRBV3-2) to TRBJ2-3; no clear D. This CDR3 region has 15 residues. Between the trimmed V and J ends, which lost 4 bases and 2 bases, there was a span of 13 bases. The germline V gene has CDR1 LGHDT and CDR2 YNNKEL (reference sequence). CDR3 coding DNA: TGTGCCAGCAGCCCCACCCTAGGATTCACAGATACGCAGTATTTT. Protein: CASSPTLGFTDTQYF.

The rearrangement uses TRBV4-1 and TRBJ2-7, with a weak D call TRBD1 (5 bases). This CDR3 contains 13 residues. Trimming took off 3 bases at V and 5 bases at J, with 11 bases between the two ends. Germline loops: CDR1 MGHRA, CDR2 YSYEKL. The CDR3 nucleotides read TGCGCCAGCAGCCACGCAGGGTTCGACGAGCAGTACTTC. Its translation: CASSHAGFDEQYF.

CDR3 region: CIAGENTGELFF. As DNA, the CDR3 is TGCATCGCCGGAGAGAACACCGGGGAGCTGTTTTTT. This chain joins TRBV29-1 and TRBJ2-2; D gene ambiguous. Germline V gene lookup returns CDR1 SQVTM and CDR2 ANQGSEA. This CDR3 has 12 residues.

The chain uses TRBV5-4 and TRBJ2-1; no reliable D call. Trimming left V 0 bases short and J 5 bases short, with 9 bases between. Germline lookup yields CDR1 SGHNT and CDR2 YYREEE (reference sequence). CDR3 length equals 14 residues. CDR3 sequence reads: CASSLDGSNNEQFF. CDR3 bases: TGTGCCAGCAGCTTGGATGGCAGTAACAATGAGCAGTTCTTC.

The chain is built from TRBV11-2 and TRBJ1-5; D is unclear. CDR1 and CDR2 (germline): SGHAT, FQNNGV. The CDR3 contains 15 residues. V dropped 1 base and J dropped 5 bases, with 12 bases sitting between them. The chain's CDR3 is CASSLGGWFDQPQHF. The CDR3 region has the DNA TGTGCCAGCAGCTTAGGAGGGTGGTTCGATCAGCCCCAGCATTTT.

The chain joins TRBV27 to TRBJ2-5; 9 bases align to TRBD1. The CDR3 spans 16 residues. Germline V gene data show CDR1 as MNHEY and CDR2 as SMNVEV (reference sequence). V lost 2 bases and J lost 2; bases outside the gene matches: 6. CDR3: CASSLITGGSQETQYF. The DNA of the CDR3 is TGTGCCAGCAGTTTAATAACAGGGGGCTCACAAGAGACCCAGTACTTC.

The chain employs TRBV6-1 and TRBJ1-5; TRBD1 agrees at 9 bases. Germline loops: CDR1 MNHNS, CDR2 SASEGT. J gave up 2 bases and V 4 bases, and 6 bases lay outside the gene matches. This CDR3 has 16 amino acids. CDR3 bases: TGTGCCAGCAGTGGGACAGGGGCCATCGGCAATCAGCCCCAGCATTTT. Translated: CASSGTGAIGNQPQHF.

The V and J genes are TRBV6-5 and TRBJ1-4; 10 nucleotides agree with TRBD1. This CDR3 is built from 14 residues. The V and J ends lost 6 bases and 10 bases, in that order; junction bases with no gene match: 8. The germline gives CDR1 MNHEY, CDR2 SVGAGI. The CDR3 DNA is TGTGCCAGCAGCCGAGACAGGGGGCGCGGAAAACTGTTTTTT. Its translation is CASSRDRGRGKLFF.

There are a few counts of this clone. V is TRBV5-1 and J is TRBJ1-1; TRBD1 might be the D (5 bases). Germline values: CDR1 SGHRS, CDR2 YFSETQ. The CDR3 is 15 amino acids. Trimming took 6 bases from V and 0 from J, leaving 15 bases between them. CDR3 in amino acids: CASKRGLFMNTEAFF. The CDR3 coding sequence is TGCGCCAGCAAACGGGGACTCTTCATGAACACTGAAGCTTTCTTT. The full variable domain, its missing parts supplied by reference TRBV5-1 and TRBJ1-1, is KAGVTQTPRYLIKTRGQQVTLSCSPISGHRSVSWYQQTPGQGLQFLFEYFSETQRNKGNFPGRFSGRQFSNSRSEMNVSTLELGDSALYLCASKRGLFMNTEAFFGQGTRLTVV.

The chain has TRBV13 and TRBJ1-1; unclear D gene. The CDR3 runs 12 residues. Germline-derived CDR1 and CDR2 are PRHDT and FYEKMQ (reference sequence). V lost 3 bases, J lost 1 base, and 3 bases lay in between. The CDR3 loop is CASSFRNTEAFF. The CDR3 nucleotides read TGTGCCAGCAGCTTCAGGAACACTGAAGCTTTCTTT.

The V gene is TRBV24-1, the J gene TRBJ1-2; tentatively, D is TRBD1 (6 bases). Germline values: CDR1 KGHDR, CDR2 SFDVKD. The ends were cut back, 4 bases at V and 1 base at J, with 15 bases in the middle. This CDR3 is 16 amino acids long. The CDR3 region has the DNA TGTGCCACCAGTGACTCACAGGGAGAGGGTAACTATGGCTACACCTTC. Its translation is CATSDSQGEGNYGYTF.

The V gene is TRBV19, the J gene TRBJ2-5; maybe TRBD1 (7 bases). The CDR3 is 15 amino acids. The germline V gene encodes CDR1 LNHDA and CDR2 SQIVND (reference sequence). The V end was cut by 3 bases, the J end by 1 base, with 12 bases between. CDR3 bases: TGTGCCAGTAGTATTGGAGGGACAGCCCAAGAGACCCAGTACTTC. This translates into CASSIGGTAQETQYF. The whole variable domain, remainder taken from reference TRBV19 and TRBJ2-5, is DGGITQSPKYLFRKEGQNVTLSCEQNLNHDAMYWYRQDPGQGLRLIYYSQIVNDFQKGDIAEGYSVSREKKESFPLTVTSAQKNPTAFYLCASSIGGTAQETQYFGPGTRLLVL.

This chain joins TRBV6-5 and TRBJ1-1; D is unclear. The germline V gene has CDR1 MNHEY and CDR2 SVGAGI. The length of the CDR3 is 15 residues. Trimming cost V 7 bases and J 1 base, with 16 bases left between them. This CDR3 reads CASTETRIRNTEAFF. CDR3 bases: TGTGCCAGCACCGAGACTCGAATCAGGAACACTGAAGCTTTCTTT.

J is TRBJ1-6 and V is TRBV5-8, with D unresolved. Looked up from germline, CDR1 is SGHTS and CDR2 is YDEGEE. The CDR3 has 16 amino acids. Trimming cost V 2 bases and J 9 bases, with 18 bases left between them. CDR3 protein: CASSFRSFTYSSPLHF. CDR3 DNA: TGTGCCAGCAGCTTTCGGTCGTTTACTTACAGTTCACCCCTCCACTTT.

The chain has TRBV7-6 and TRBJ2-1, with TRBD2 identical over 13 bases. Germline V gene lookup returns CDR1 SGHVS and CDR2 FNYEAQ. The CDR3 is made up of 20 amino acids. V lost 3 bases, J lost 0 bases, and 11 bases stayed unmatched. CDR3 residues: CASSLSVATSGGPSYNEQFF. As DNA, the CDR3 is TGTGCCAGCAGCTTGAGTGTTGCGACTAGCGGGGGGCCCTCCTACAATGAGCAGTTCTTC. The entire variable domain, with the rest obtained from reference TRBV7-6 and TRBJ2-1, is as follows: GAGVSQSPRYKVTKRGQDVALRCDPISGHVSLYWYRQALGQGPEFLTYFNYEAQQDKSGLPNDRFSAERPEGSISTLTIQRTEQRDSAMYRCASSLSVATSGGPSYNEQFFGPGTRLTVL.

The chain links TRBV9 to TRBJ1-5, with D perhaps matching TRBD1 (6 bases). From germline, CDR1 is SGDLS and CDR2 YYNGEE. Deletions cut 2 bases from V and 2 bases from J, with 11 bases between. This CDR3 comprises 15 residues. The CDR3 sequence is CASSVTGLGNQPQHF. CDR3 coding DNA: TGTGCCAGCAGCGTTACAGGGTTGGGCAATCAGCCCCAGCATTTT.

This chain joins TRBV7-8 and TRBJ1-5; 7 nucleotides line up with TRBD1. V dropped 1 base and J dropped 0; count of bases not matched to a gene: 6. The germline V gene has CDR1 SGHVS and CDR2 FQNEAQ. CDR3 length: 17 residues. CDR3 sequence: CASSLEGAGYSNQPQHF. DNA for the CDR3: TGTGCCAGCAGCTTAGAGGGGGCGGGATATAGCAATCAGCCCCAGCATTTT. The whole variable domain, filled in from reference TRBV7-8 and TRBJ1-5, reads GAGVSQSPRYKVAKRGQDVALRCDPISGHVSLFWYQQALGQGPEFLTYFQNEAQLDKSGLPSDRFFAERPEGSVSTLKIQRTQQEDSAVYLCASSLEGAGYSNQPQHFGDGTRLSIL.